This T cell receptor beta chain was recovered during a study of tumour-infiltrating T cells in Burkitt lymphoma. Study information: Survival, overall and progression-free, tracked with productive clonality.

Germline V lookup: CDR1 LGHNA, CDR2 YNFKEQ. The V gene end was trimmed by 0 bases and the J gene end by 2 bases; junction bases not matched to a gene: 4. This CDR3 comprises 15 residues. Measured with immunoSEQ multiplex PCR; TCRdb has only the in-frame clones, and not every one. Here the sample spans 4,000 to 5,000 clones, around 84% being singletons. The chain links TRBV4-2 to TRBJ2-7; 7 bases line up with TRBD2. The sample was tumor tissue. The sequence came from a human donor with diffuse large B-cell lymphoma. Some clones in this sample may be carry-over from other donors' samples. The CDR3 bases are TGTGCCAGCAGCCAAGAGGGGGGGAGTGCCTACGAGCAGTACTTC. Its protein is CASSQEGGSAYEQYF.